This T cell receptor (beta chain) was recorded in a study of cytomegalovirus exposure and HLA in healthy donors. General study results and limits: Some public TCRs appeared in many individuals, while most sequences were rare. The classifier reportedly diagnosed cytomegalovirus status with high sensitivity and specificity. Donors belonging to an Asian-associated ancestry cluster reportedly showed fewer N-insertions in productive TCRs than the roughly 700-donor mean, according to what a later analysis found.

From germline, CDR1 is SGHRS and CDR2 YFSETQ. The V segment lost 4 bases and the J segment 6 bases; nucleotides outside the gene matches: 13. The CDR3 spans 15 residues. Remarks on this clone: What it binds is not known.

The PCR employed 60 Vbeta primers together with 13 Jbeta primers. Produced via immunoSEQ multiplex PCR; TCRdb's table is partial and in-frame only. The profile shows some 120,000 clones, more than 70% of them singletons. The rearrangement links TRBV5-1 to TRBJ2-7; TRBD1 matches at 7 bases. The TCR sequence derives from a human donor in good health. The sample taken for sequencing was PBMCs. The CDR3 nucleotides are TGCGCCAGCAGCATGCGACAGGGCGGGTCAGGCGAGCAGTACTTC. Its protein is CASSMRQGGSGEQYF.